What follows are 11 T cell receptor beta chains derived from one specimen sequenced in a study of T cells in Graves' hyperthyroidism and ophthalmopathy. RNA transcripts served as the template for amplifying TCR beta CDR3 regions. The HTBI primer set served for first-round RT-PCR of the TCR CDR3. Each CDR3 protein gets one entry after TCRdb re-called the multiplex PCR reads with MiXCR. The table records 750,000 to 950,000 distinct CDR3 sequences, over 35% of them present only once. The sequencing sample was made of blood. All receptors come from a man between 18 and 35 years old with Graves' hyperthyroidism.

This clonotype occurred once. A much larger clone differs by one base, so this may be a read error. The CDR3 region is CASIPSNEAFF. The CDR3 nucleotides read TGTGCCAGCATCCCGTCGAATGAAGCTTTCTTT. This chain uses TRBV7-9 with TRBJ1-1; no reliable D call. Trimming removed 7 bases at V and 7 bases at J, with 10 bases between. Germline CDR1 and CDR2: SEHNR and FQNEAQ (reference sequence). This CDR3 region has 11 residues.

This clonotype is a singleton in its sample. The chain is built from TRBV11-2 and TRBJ2-5; 7 bases agree with TRBD1. Germline V CDR1 and CDR2: SGHAT, FQNNGV. The V segment lost 4 bases and the J segment 4 bases; nucleotides outside the gene matches: 6. CDR3 length: 14 residues. CDR3 amino acids: CASSWDSGRETQYF. The CDR3 DNA reads TGTGCCAGCAGCTGGGACAGTGGGCGAGAGACCCAGTACTTC.

This clonotype was seen at least ten times. The CDR3 sequence: CASSPQGDSNQPQHF. CDR3 coding DNA: TGCGCCAGCAGCCCCCAGGGGGATAGCAATCAGCCCCAGCATTTT. The chain links TRBV5-1 to TRBJ1-5; 7 bases agree with TRBD1. This CDR3 has 15 amino acids. After removal of 4 bases from V and 0 bases from J, the junction contained 4 bases not matched to a gene. CDR1 is SGHRS and CDR2 is YFSETQ in the germline V gene.

About this clonotype itself: Just one base apart from a much larger clone, this may be a read error. V and J are TRBV7-8 and TRBJ2-7; 10 nucleotides line up with TRBD2. The CDR3 length is 15 residues. Germline-derived CDR1 and CDR2 are SGHVS and FQNEAQ. CDR3 sequence: CASSVGLATGYAQYF. CDR3 nucleotides: TGTGCCAGCAGCGTGGGACTAGCGACTGGCTACGCGCAGTACTTC.

The chain carries TRBV13 and TRBJ1-5, with D perhaps TRBD1 (5 bases). Per germline, CDR1 PRHDT and CDR2 FYEKMQ (reference sequence). The V end was cut by 5 bases, the J end by 4 bases, with 9 bases between. The CDR3 runs 13 residues. DNA of the CDR3: TGTGCCAGCAGCGTCGGGGCGAATCAGCCCCAGCATTTT. This encodes CASSVGANQPQHF.

J is TRBJ1-1 and V is TRBV2; no definite D call. CDR1 is SNHLY, CDR2 FYNNEI, per germline. V gave up 5 bases and J gave up 8 bases, with 18 bases separating them. The CDR3 spans 14 residues. The CDR3 DNA reads TGTGCCAGCAGTTACTCTTTTCCGGGAGTGGAAGCTTTCTTT. It encodes CASSYSFPGVEAFF.

Details on this clonotype: Given a much more abundant clone one base away, this may be a read error. The chain joins TRBV19 to TRBJ2-5, with no clear D. The V end was cut by 3 bases, the J end by 0 bases, with 8 bases between. There are 14 residues in the CDR3. The germline CDR1 and CDR2 sequences are LNHDA and SQIVND (reference sequence). The CDR3 bases are TGTGCCAGTAGTATGCGGCTGAACCAAGAGACCCAGTACTTC. It yields the protein CASSMRLNQETQYF.

This clonotype appeared a few times. The CDR3 sequence: CASSLASGSPGELFF. As DNA, the CDR3 is TGTGCCAGCAGCTTAGCTAGCGGGAGCCCCGGGGAGCTGTTTTTT. J is TRBJ2-2 and V is TRBV7-8; 9 positions match TRBD2. Germline loops: CDR1 SGHVS, CDR2 FQNEAQ. The length of the CDR3 is 15 residues. Germline trimming cut 0 bases from V and 6 bases from J; bases unmatched to any gene: 2.

The V gene is TRBV29-1, the J gene TRBJ2-2; no clear D gene. Between the trimmed V and J ends, which lost 7 bases and 0 bases, there was a span of 9 bases. Germline V gives CDR1 SQVTM, CDR2 ANQGSEA. The CDR3 has 13 residues. The DNA for the CDR3 is TGCAGCGGAACCAGAGCGAACACCGGGGAGCTGTTTTTT. Amino acids: CSGTRANTGELFF.

This clonotype occurred many times. CDR3 DNA: TGTGCCAGCAGCCGGAGGACAGGGCAAGAGACCCAGTACTTC. It specifies CASSRRTGQETQYF. V gene TRBV7-9 combines with J gene TRBJ2-5; 8 bases are a match to TRBD1. Germline V gene sequence: CDR1 SEHNR, CDR2 FQNEAQ (reference sequence). This CDR3 region has 14 residues. Trimming took 5 bases from V and 2 from J; bases not matched to a gene: 4.

The chain recombines TRBV9 with TRBJ1-1; D might be TRBD1 (5 bases). Germline V CDR1 and CDR2: SGDLS, YYNGEE. V lost 4 bases and J lost 4, with 14 bases in between. This CDR3 spans 14 amino acids. The CDR3 here is CASSQDSGITEAFF. The CDR3 bases are TGTGCCAGCAGCCAAGATTCAGGGATCACTGAAGCTTTCTTT.